These T cell receptor beta chains were read from a single sample in a study of T cell responses to AZD1222 COVID-19 vaccine. Clones were sequenced by immunoSEQ multiplex PCR, and TCRdb holds only the in-frame ones, with some missing. The sample contains 120,000 to 150,000 clones, around 90% of which appear only once. This material consisted of peripheral blood, taken on day 0 of MenACWY control vaccination. These receptors originate from an adult in good health. Both conserved end residues are part of each CDR3. The order of the fields is CDR3 protein, CDR3 DNA, CDR3 length, V gene, D gene, clone size, J gene. A D gene is named only where the DNA matches it firmly. Part of the rows lack a size; the others show once, few, many or a class for expanded clones.

cdr3_aa: CASSPRGVVQTEAFF; cdr3_nt: TGTGCCAGCAGCCCCCGGGGGGTAGTTCAAACTGAAGCTTTCTTT; cdr3_length: 15; v_call: TRBV3-1/TRBV3-2; d_call: -; clone_size: -; j_call: TRBJ1-1
cdr3_aa: CASSLESSYNSPLHF; cdr3_nt: TGCGCCAGCAGCTTGGAGAGCTCCTATAATTCACCCCTCCACTTT; cdr3_length: 15; v_call: TRBV5-1; d_call: -; clone_size: -; j_call: TRBJ1-6
cdr3_aa: CASSVAEGPYEQYF; cdr3_nt: TGTGCCAGCAGCGTAGCTGAAGGGCCCTACGAGCAGTACTTC; cdr3_length: 14; v_call: TRBV9; d_call: -; clone_size: -; j_call: TRBJ2-7
cdr3_aa: CASSQDGFKNTEAFF; cdr3_nt: TGTGCCAGCAGTCAGGACGGGTTTAAGAACACTGAAGCTTTCTTT; cdr3_length: 15; v_call: TRBV3-1/TRBV3-2; d_call: -; clone_size: -; j_call: TRBJ1-1
cdr3_aa: CASRKYGYTF; cdr3_nt: TGTGCCAGCAGAAAATATGGCTACACCTTC; cdr3_length: 10; v_call: TRBV6-5; d_call: -; clone_size: -; j_call: TRBJ1-2
cdr3_aa: CASSLGSENQETQYF; cdr3_nt: TGTGCCAGCAGCTTGGGGTCGGAGAACCAAGAGACCCAGTACTTC; cdr3_length: 15; v_call: TRBV5-4; d_call: -; clone_size: once; j_call: TRBJ2-5
cdr3_aa: CASGLGGNEQFF; cdr3_nt: TGTGCTAGTGGTTTAGGTGGTAATGAGCAGTTCTTC; cdr3_length: 12; v_call: TRBV12-5; d_call: -; clone_size: -; j_call: TRBJ2-1
cdr3_aa: CASSSGTEYGYTF; cdr3_nt: TGCGCCAGCAGCTCCGGGACAGAGTATGGCTACACCTTC; cdr3_length: 13; v_call: TRBV5-1; d_call: TRBD1; clone_size: -; j_call: TRBJ1-2
cdr3_aa: CASSLDSGNTIYF; cdr3_nt: TGCGCCAGCAGCCTGGACTCTGGAAACACCATATATTTT; cdr3_length: 13; v_call: TRBV5-1; d_call: -; clone_size: -; j_call: TRBJ1-3
cdr3_aa: CASSLGGGQVHQPQHF; cdr3_nt: TGTGCCAGCAGCTTAGGCGGGGGGCAGGTCCATCAGCCCCAGCATTTT; cdr3_length: 16; v_call: TRBV13; d_call: -; clone_size: -; j_call: TRBJ1-5
cdr3_aa: CATSDLSDSHTDTQYF; cdr3_nt: TGTGCCACCAGTGATTTATCCGACAGCCACACAGATACGCAGTATTTT; cdr3_length: 16; v_call: TRBV24-1; d_call: -; clone_size: -; j_call: TRBJ2-3
cdr3_aa: CASSLREGDSPLHF; cdr3_nt: TGTGCCAGCAGCTTAAGGGAGGGGGATTCACCCCTCCACTTT; cdr3_length: 14; v_call: TRBV7-8; d_call: -; clone_size: once; j_call: TRBJ1-6
cdr3_aa: CASSFLLGDYEQYF; cdr3_nt: TGTGCCAGCAGTTTCCTCCTCGGGGACTACGAGCAGTACTTC; cdr3_length: 14; v_call: TRBV27; d_call: -; clone_size: -; j_call: TRBJ2-7
cdr3_aa: CASSSPGPQGGGYTF; cdr3_nt: TGTGCCAGCAGCTCCCCAGGGCCTCAAGGTGGGGGCTACACCTTC; cdr3_length: 15; v_call: TRBV7-9; d_call: -; clone_size: -; j_call: TRBJ1-2
cdr3_aa: CASSRGLSGNTIYF; cdr3_nt: TGTGCCAGCAGCCGGGGGCTATCTGGAAACACCATATATTTT; cdr3_length: 14; v_call: TRBV14; d_call: -; clone_size: -; j_call: TRBJ1-3
cdr3_aa: CASSPLRQGPQPQHF; cdr3_nt: TGTGCCAGCAGCCCCCTCCGGCAGGGTCCCCAGCCCCAGCATTTT; cdr3_length: 15; v_call: TRBV7-3; d_call: -; clone_size: -; j_call: TRBJ1-5
cdr3_aa: CASSSGGRNIQYF; cdr3_nt: TGTGCCAGCAGCTCCGGGGGCAGGAACATTCAGTACTTC; cdr3_length: 13; v_call: TRBV5-6; d_call: -; clone_size: once; j_call: TRBJ2-4
cdr3_aa: CASSRATGSSGNTIYF; cdr3_nt: TGTGCCAGCAGCCGCGCGACAGGGTCCTCTGGAAACACCATATATTTT; cdr3_length: 16; v_call: TRBV3-1/TRBV3-2; d_call: TRBD1; clone_size: -; j_call: TRBJ1-3
cdr3_aa: CASSFSRDYGYTF; cdr3_nt: TGTGCCAGCAGTTTTTCCCGGGACTATGGCTACACCTTC; cdr3_length: 13; v_call: TRBV12-3/TRBV12-4; d_call: -; clone_size: -; j_call: TRBJ1-2
cdr3_aa: CASSLTDRGNSPLHF; cdr3_nt: TGTGCCAGCAGCTTAACAGACAGAGGAAATTCACCCCTCCACTTT; cdr3_length: 15; v_call: TRBV7-3; d_call: -; clone_size: -; j_call: TRBJ1-6
cdr3_aa: CASSDGRTGGAGELFF; cdr3_nt: TGTGCCAGCAGCGACGGACGAACAGGGGGGGCCGGGGAGCTGTTTTTT; cdr3_length: 16; v_call: TRBV6-4; d_call: -; clone_size: -; j_call: TRBJ2-2
cdr3_aa: CASSLDPAGTEQYF; cdr3_nt: TGTGCCAGCAGCTTAGATCCCGCCGGGACCGAGCAGTACTTC; cdr3_length: 14; v_call: TRBV11-2; d_call: -; clone_size: -; j_call: TRBJ2-7
cdr3_aa: CASSGAGTGVRGYTF; cdr3_nt: TGTGCCAGCAGTGGAGCCGGGACAGGGGTGCGTGGCTACACCTTC; cdr3_length: 15; v_call: TRBV6-1; d_call: TRBD1; clone_size: -; j_call: TRBJ1-2
cdr3_aa: CASSLLGASGNTIYF; cdr3_nt: TGTGCCAGCAGCCTGTTGGGTGCCTCTGGAAACACCATATATTTT; cdr3_length: 15; v_call: TRBV6-5; d_call: -; clone_size: -; j_call: TRBJ1-3
cdr3_aa: CASRAPTVTSGNTIYF; cdr3_nt: TGTGCCAGCCGTGCCCCGACCGTTACCTCTGGAAACACCATATATTTT; cdr3_length: 16; v_call: TRBV6-1; d_call: -; clone_size: once; j_call: TRBJ1-3
cdr3_aa: CASNSEGGTGELFF; cdr3_nt: TGTGCCAGTAATTCCGAGGGGGGGACCGGGGAGCTGTTTTTT; cdr3_length: 14; v_call: TRBV19; d_call: -; clone_size: once; j_call: TRBJ2-2
cdr3_aa: CSAGTSGRTDTQYF; cdr3_nt: TGCAGCGCTGGGACTAGCGGGAGGACAGATACGCAGTATTTT; cdr3_length: 14; v_call: TRBV29-1; d_call: TRBD2; clone_size: -; j_call: TRBJ2-3
cdr3_aa: CASSPPRGEADAYEQYF; cdr3_nt: TGTGCCAGTTCACCCCCGCGGGGAGAAGCGGACGCCTACGAGCAGTACTTC; cdr3_length: 17; v_call: TRBV19; d_call: -; clone_size: -; j_call: TRBJ2-7
cdr3_aa: CASSLSGPPHYGYTF; cdr3_nt: TGTGCCAGCAGTTTATCAGGTCCCCCCCACTATGGCTACACCTTC; cdr3_length: 15; v_call: TRBV27; d_call: -; clone_size: -; j_call: TRBJ1-2
cdr3_aa: CASSGQGVGSEAFF; cdr3_nt: TGTGCCAGCAGCGGACAGGGTGTAGGTTCTGAAGCTTTCTTT; cdr3_length: 14; v_call: TRBV7-9; d_call: TRBD1; clone_size: -; j_call: TRBJ1-1
cdr3_aa: CASSQDIAGGTDTQYF; cdr3_nt: TGTGCCAGCAGCCAAGATATAGCGGGAGGCACAGATACGCAGTATTTT; cdr3_length: 16; v_call: TRBV4-2; d_call: TRBD2; clone_size: -; j_call: TRBJ2-3
cdr3_aa: CASSDLSRRGSPLHF; cdr3_nt: TGTGCCAGCAGTGATCTTTCCCGACGTGGTTCACCCCTCCACTTT; cdr3_length: 15; v_call: TRBV6-1; d_call: -; clone_size: -; j_call: TRBJ1-6
cdr3_aa: CASSLEGRLYGYTF; cdr3_nt: TGTGCCAGCAGCTTAGAGGGGCGGCTTTATGGCTACACCTTC; cdr3_length: 14; v_call: TRBV7-2; d_call: -; clone_size: -; j_call: TRBJ1-2
cdr3_aa: CASSSGPGELAGGEQFF; cdr3_nt: TGTGCCAGCAGCTCCGGACCGGGGGAACTAGCGGGAGGAGAGCAGTTCTTC; cdr3_length: 17; v_call: TRBV11-2; d_call: TRBD2; clone_size: -; j_call: TRBJ2-1
cdr3_aa: CASSQAGEDQPQHF; cdr3_nt: TGTGCCAGCTCACAGGCCGGGGAAGATCAGCCCCAGCATTTT; cdr3_length: 14; v_call: TRBV18; d_call: -; clone_size: -; j_call: TRBJ1-5
cdr3_aa: CASSLRVTGKISYEQYF; cdr3_nt: TGTGCCAGCAGCTTACGAGTTACAGGGAAGATTTCCTACGAGCAGTACTTC; cdr3_length: 17; v_call: TRBV7-2; d_call: -; clone_size: -; j_call: TRBJ2-7
cdr3_aa: CASSVDGGSYNEQFF; cdr3_nt: TGTGCCAGCAGCGTAGACGGGGGCTCCTACAATGAGCAGTTCTTC; cdr3_length: 15; v_call: TRBV9; d_call: -; clone_size: -; j_call: TRBJ2-1
cdr3_aa: CASSAPGQGTEAFF; cdr3_nt: TGTGCCAGCAGCGCCCCGGGACAGGGCACTGAAGCTTTCTTT; cdr3_length: 14; v_call: TRBV5-4; d_call: TRBD1; clone_size: -; j_call: TRBJ1-1
cdr3_aa: CASSFRTNEKLFF; cdr3_nt: TGTGCCAGCAGTTTTAGAACTAATGAAAAACTGTTTTTT; cdr3_length: 13; v_call: TRBV27; d_call: -; clone_size: -; j_call: TRBJ1-4
cdr3_aa: CASSSNTETGTGPNQPQHF; cdr3_nt: TGTGCCAGCAGTTCCAATACGGAGACCGGGACAGGGCCGAATCAGCCCCAGCATTTT; cdr3_length: 19; v_call: TRBV28; d_call: TRBD1; clone_size: once; j_call: TRBJ1-5
cdr3_aa: CASGLGTSGGASDTQYF; cdr3_nt: TGTGCTAGTGGTTTGGGGACTAGCGGGGGGGCTTCAGATACGCAGTATTTT; cdr3_length: 17; v_call: TRBV12-5; d_call: TRBD2; clone_size: once; j_call: TRBJ2-3
cdr3_aa: CASSPPAGEVHEQYF; cdr3_nt: TGCGCCAGCAGCCCCCCGGCAGGGGAGGTCCACGAGCAGTACTTC; cdr3_length: 15; v_call: TRBV5-1; d_call: -; clone_size: -; j_call: TRBJ2-7
cdr3_aa: CASSYRDHFNEKLFF; cdr3_nt: TGTGCCAGCAGTTACAGGGACCATTTTAATGAAAAACTGTTTTTT; cdr3_length: 15; v_call: TRBV5-4; d_call: -; clone_size: few; j_call: TRBJ1-4
cdr3_aa: CASSFLSEALHF; cdr3_nt: TGTGCCAGCAGTTTTCTGTCTGAGGCCCTCCACTTT; cdr3_length: 12; v_call: TRBV28; d_call: -; clone_size: -; j_call: TRBJ1-6
cdr3_aa: CASSWRGTYGYTF; cdr3_nt: TGTGCCAGCAGTTGGAGGGGGACCTATGGCTACACCTTC; cdr3_length: 13; v_call: TRBV6-5; d_call: -; clone_size: -; j_call: TRBJ1-2
cdr3_aa: CASSSATGENNNEQFF; cdr3_nt: TGCGCCAGCAGCTCGGCGACAGGGGAAAATAACAATGAGCAGTTCTTC; cdr3_length: 16; v_call: TRBV5-1; d_call: TRBD1; clone_size: -; j_call: TRBJ2-1
cdr3_aa: CASSVSGQPLNTEAFF; cdr3_nt: TGTGCCAGCAGTGTTTCGGGACAGCCTTTGAACACTGAAGCTTTCTTT; cdr3_length: 16; v_call: TRBV6-1; d_call: TRBD1; clone_size: once; j_call: TRBJ1-1
cdr3_aa: CASSFGSDNYGYTF; cdr3_nt: TGCGCCAGCAGCTTCGGAAGCGATAACTATGGCTACACCTTC; cdr3_length: 14; v_call: TRBV4-1; d_call: -; clone_size: -; j_call: TRBJ1-2
cdr3_aa: CASSARTGEQYF; cdr3_nt: TGTGCCAGCAGTGCCCGGACAGGCGAGCAGTACTTC; cdr3_length: 12; v_call: TRBV12-3/TRBV12-4; d_call: TRBD1; clone_size: once; j_call: TRBJ2-7
cdr3_aa: CANSPGYEQYF; cdr3_nt: TGTGCCAACTCACCGGGGTACGAGCAGTACTTC; cdr3_length: 11; v_call: TRBV2; d_call: -; clone_size: -; j_call: TRBJ2-7
cdr3_aa: CASTAGAFGELFF; cdr3_nt: TGTGCCAGCACGGCAGGGGCGTTCGGGGAGCTGTTTTTT; cdr3_length: 13; v_call: TRBV6-5; d_call: -; clone_size: -; j_call: TRBJ2-2
cdr3_aa: CASSLPPSGRLYNEQFF; cdr3_nt: TGTGCCAGCAGCTTGCCGCCTAGCGGGAGATTGTACAATGAGCAGTTCTTC; cdr3_length: 17; v_call: TRBV5-6; d_call: TRBD2; clone_size: -; j_call: TRBJ2-1
cdr3_aa: CASSSVRVTEAFF; cdr3_nt: TGTGCCAGCAGCTCGGTCCGCGTCACTGAAGCTTTCTTT; cdr3_length: 13; v_call: TRBV11-2; d_call: -; clone_size: few; j_call: TRBJ1-1
cdr3_aa: CASSVGGRAVNSPLHF; cdr3_nt: TGTGCCAGCAGCGTAGGGGGGCGGGCAGTTAATTCACCCCTCCACTTT; cdr3_length: 16; v_call: TRBV9; d_call: -; clone_size: -; j_call: TRBJ1-6